The next 30 T cell receptor beta chains were all read from a single sample in a study of beta chain features in type 1 diabetes. Reverse transcription of all isolated RNA meant that expressed TCRB transcripts were sequenced. The assay was immunoSEQ multiplex PCR, and TCRdb's table has in-frame clones only and misses some. Counted here are around 310,000 clones, approximately 11% occurring once; the ten biggest clones make up 0.015%. The sample was naive CD4+ T cells from blood. All receptors come from a woman in her twenties or thirties in good health.

The chain uses TRBV5-6 and TRBJ1-2; tentatively, D is TRBD1 (5 bases). Trimming left V 2 bases short and J 1 base short, with 18 bases between. The CDR3 spans 17 residues. Germline lookup yields CDR1 SGHDT and CDR2 YYEEEE. The CDR3: CASSFRGSVASNYGYTF. CDR3 coding DNA: TGTGCCAGCAGCTTTAGGGGATCGGTCGCAAGTAACTATGGCTACACCTTC.

The rearrangement uses TRBV7-9 and TRBJ2-1; 14 nucleotides match TRBD2. The CDR3 extends over 19 amino acids. CDR1 and CDR2 from the germline V gene are SEHNR and FQNEAQ (reference sequence). The junction had 8 bases not matched to a gene; V was cut back by 3 bases and J by 1 base. The CDR3 DNA sequence: TGTGCCAGCAGCTTCCGAGGACTAGCGGGGGGAGATTCCTACAATGAGCAGTTCTTC. Protein product: CASSFRGLAGGDSYNEQFF.

V gene TRBV5-1 combines with J gene TRBJ2-5, with 13 positions matching TRBD2. This CDR3 has 16 residues. V trimming: 0 bases; J trimming: 5 bases; junction bases outside the gene matches: 4. The germline V gene encodes CDR1 SGHRS and CDR2 YFSETQ. Here the CDR3 DNA reads TGCGCCAGCAGCTTGGGGGGACTAGCGGGAATGGAGACCCAGTACTTC. Translating gives CASSLGGLAGMETQYF.

The chain links TRBV6-5 to TRBJ2-7, with D possibly matching TRBD2 (6 bases). Germline-derived CDR1 and CDR2 are MNHEY and SVGAGI. CDR3 size: 15 residues. Trimming removed 3 bases at V and 7 bases at J, with 19 bases between. CDR3: CASSYSGVEGWEQYF. The CDR3 DNA reads TGTGCCAGCAGTTATTCTGGGGTGGAGGGGTGGGAGCAGTACTTC.

Concerning this clone: Because the CDR3 is missing its conserved closing phenylalanine or tryptophan, this is likely a read error. V is TRBV4-2 and J is TRBJ1-2; the match to TRBD1 covers 7 bases. V trimming: 2 bases; J trimming: 0 bases; junction bases outside the gene matches: 0. The CDR3 is 14 amino acids. The germline CDR1 and CDR2 sequences are LGHNA and YNFKEQ. The CDR3 region is CASSQTGANYGYTL. The CDR3 DNA is TGTGCCAGCAGCCAAACAGGGGCTAACTATGGCTACACCCTC.

Only a few counts were recorded for this clone. The chain combines TRBV28 with TRBJ2-1; TRBD1 matches at 9 bases. After removal of 5 bases from V and 6 bases from J, the junction contained 11 bases not matched to a gene. CDR1 and CDR2 (germline): MDHEN, SYDVKM. This CDR3 region has 16 residues. CDR3 amino acids: CASSPPPGQGPNEQFF. The CDR3 DNA follows: TGTGCCAGCAGTCCCCCCCCGGGACAGGGACCCAATGAGCAGTTCTTC.

V usage is TRBV29-1 and J usage is TRBJ2-3, with 9 bases aligning to TRBD2. Trimming at V came to 6 bases and at J to 2 bases, leaving 9 bases not matched to a gene. The CDR3 extends over 15 amino acids. Germline CDR1 and CDR2: SQVTM and ANQGSEA. The CDR3 protein is CSVETAGGSTDTQYF. The CDR3, as DNA: TGCAGCGTAGAGACAGCGGGAGGATCCACAGATACGCAGTATTTT.

This clone appeared a few times. For the CDR3, the DNA is TGTGCCAGCTCACCCTTGGAGGCAGAAACCGGGGAGCTGTTTTTT. Its protein product is CASSPLEAETGELFF. The gene calls are TRBV18 and TRBJ2-2, with D possibly TRBD2 on 5 matching bases. V lost 3 bases, J lost 5 bases, and 13 bases lay in between. The CDR3 runs 15 residues. Germline CDR1 is KGHSH and CDR2 is LQKENI.

In its sample, this clone was seen a few times. Within the sample, other DNA sequences also encode this same CDR3. The rearrangement uses TRBV28 and TRBJ2-7; 7 bases are shared with TRBD1. CDR3 size: 11 residues. J was trimmed by 4 bases and V by 7 bases; bases with no gene match: 1. From germline, CDR1 is MDHEN and CDR2 SYDVKM. DNA of the CDR3: TGTGCCAGCACAGGGGGTTACGAGCAGTACTTC. Translated: CASTGGYEQYF.

In its sample, this clone was seen a few times. The chain employs TRBV27 and TRBJ1-2; a weak D match, TRBD1 (6 bases). The CDR3 sequence is 14 residues long. The V end was cut by 2 bases, the J end by 2 bases, with 9 bases between. In germline, CDR1 is MNHEY, CDR2 SMNVEV (reference sequence). The CDR3 region is CASSLVGANYGYTF. The CDR3 DNA sequence: TGTGCCAGCAGTTTAGTGGGGGCCAACTATGGCTACACCTTC.

The V call is TRBV6-5, the J call TRBJ1-1, with D unresolved. Between the trimmed V and J ends, which lost 2 bases and 1 base, there was a span of 14 bases. The germline gives CDR1 MNHEY, CDR2 SVGAGI. The CDR3 length is 16 residues. The CDR3 reads CASSYAGRAANTEAFF. The CDR3 DNA sequence: TGTGCCAGCAGTTACGCCGGGAGGGCGGCGAACACTGAAGCTTTCTTT.

V and J are TRBV4-3 and TRBJ2-1; 11 bases match TRBD2. Germline V gene data show CDR1 as LGHNA and CDR2 as YSLEER. J lost 4 bases, V lost 3 bases, and 2 bases had no gene match. The CDR3 consists of 15 residues. The CDR3 sequence is CASSQTSGEYNEQFF. DNA of the CDR3: TGCGCCAGCAGCCAGACTAGCGGGGAATACAATGAGCAGTTCTTC.

This chain joins TRBV9 and TRBJ2-3; D call uncertain. Germline CDR1 reads SGDLS; CDR2 reads YYNGEE. V lost 4 bases, J lost 2 bases, and 14 bases lay in between. This CDR3 region has 15 residues. CDR3 nucleotides: TGTGCCAGCAGCCCCACGACGAGCGCCACAGATACGCAGTATTTT. It encodes CASSPTTSATDTQYF.

This clone appeared a few times. This chain uses TRBV27 with TRBJ2-3; 10 nucleotides agree with TRBD2. Trimming removed 3 bases from V and 0 bases from J; junction bases left unmatched: 0. Per the germline V gene, CDR1 is MNHEY and CDR2 is SMNVEV (reference sequence). This CDR3 comprises 15 residues. The CDR3 bases are TGTGCCAGCAGTTTGACTAGCGGGAGCACAGATACGCAGTATTTT. This codes for CASSLTSGSTDTQYF.

This clone appeared a few times. This rearrangement joins TRBV2 to TRBJ2-3; D possibly corresponds to TRBD2 (6 bases). The CDR3 is 13 residues long. Germline CDR1 reads SNHLY; CDR2 reads FYNNEI. V shed 4 bases and J shed 5 bases, with 10 bases lying between them. Here the CDR3 DNA reads TGTGCCAGCAGTGGGCGGGGCGGAGATACGCAGTATTTT. This encodes CASSGRGGDTQYF.

The CDR3 sequence: CASRGAVLFEQYF. In DNA form, the CDR3 reads TGTGCCAGCAGGGGAGCGGTTCTCTTCGAGCAGTACTTC. The gene calls are TRBV28 and TRBJ2-7; TRBD2 is a possible D gene (5 bases). CDR3 length: 13 residues. V was cut by 6 bases and J by 6 bases, with 15 bases left in between. The germline gives CDR1 MDHEN, CDR2 SYDVKM.

This clone has more than one count but fewer than ten. V is TRBV4-3 and J is TRBJ2-7; D ambiguous. Trimming left V 0 bases short and J 6 bases short, with 9 bases between. The germline V gene encodes CDR1 LGHNA and CDR2 YSLEER. The CDR3 spans 13 residues. The CDR3 is CASSQEGGTEQYF. As DNA, the CDR3 is TGCGCCAGCAGCCAAGAAGGCGGCACCGAGCAGTACTTC.

This clone was seen more than once but under ten times. The CDR3 is CASSPGSAAGVAETQYF. The CDR3 DNA reads as TGTGCCAGCAGCCCGGGCAGTGCAGCGGGAGTAGCGGAGACCCAGTACTTC. The chain is built from TRBV4-2 and TRBJ2-5; 8 bases agree with TRBD2. The CDR3 extends over 17 amino acids. After removal of 4 bases from V and 5 bases from J, the junction contained 15 bases not matched to a gene. Germline assignment: CDR1 LGHNA and CDR2 YNFKEQ.

The chain joins TRBV19 to TRBJ2-1, with TRBD2 matching over 10 bases. Germline V gene sequence: CDR1 LNHDA, CDR2 SQIVND (reference sequence). The CDR3 contains 18 residues. V shed 2 bases, J shed 2 bases, and the junction held 9 bases outside the gene matches. The CDR3 is CASSIRTSGKRPYNEQFF. The CDR3 DNA follows: TGTGCCAGTAGTATACGAACTAGCGGGAAACGGCCCTACAATGAGCAGTTCTTC.

The chain joins TRBV30 to TRBJ1-1, with D maybe TRBD1 (6 bases). The CDR3 spans 11 residues. CDR1 is GTSNPN, CDR2 SVGIG, per germline (reference sequence). V was shortened by 5 bases and J by 6 bases, with 10 bases between the two germline ends. This CDR3 reads CAWGTLPEAFF. The CDR3 DNA is TGTGCCTGGGGGACACTCCCTGAAGCTTTCTTT.

This clone was recorded a few times. This chain links TRBV7-8 with TRBJ2-2; TRBD1 is a possible D gene (6 bases). Trimming took off 10 bases at V and 0 bases at J, with 18 bases between the two ends. The CDR3 loop spans 16 amino acids. Germline V gene lookup returns CDR1 SGHVS and CDR2 FQNEAQ. The CDR3 sequence is CATQGYRDSNTGELFF. The CDR3 nucleotides are TGTGCCACCCAAGGGTACAGGGATTCGAACACCGGGGAGCTGTTTTTT.

This clone was observed a handful of times. The chain employs TRBV7-9 and TRBJ2-2; tentatively, D is TRBD1 (6 bases). The CDR3 loop spans 18 amino acids. V lost 4 bases, J lost 0 bases, and 18 bases lay in between. The germline CDR1 and CDR2 sequences are SEHNR and FQNEAQ (reference sequence). CDR3 DNA sequence: TGTGCCAGCAGCTCCGGGACACCGAACTCACCGAACACCGGGGAGCTGTTTTTT. Its protein product is CASSSGTPNSPNTGELFF.

This rearrangement joins TRBV6-5 to TRBJ2-1; 7 nucleotides line up with TRBD2. Trimming took 6 bases from V and 6 from J; bases not matched to a gene: 11. Germline V gene data show CDR1 as MNHEY and CDR2 as SVGAGI. This CDR3 has 15 amino acids. The CDR3 sequence is CASSKRDVGGNEQFF. CDR3 sequence (DNA): TGTGCCAGCAGCAAGCGGGATGTGGGAGGCAATGAGCAGTTCTTC.

The chain employs TRBV12-5 and TRBJ2-5; 8 bases line up with TRBD2. The V segment lost 1 base and the J segment 5 bases; nucleotides outside the gene matches: 6. The germline CDR1 and CDR2 sequences are LGHNT and FRNRAP. The CDR3 runs 15 residues. The CDR3 here is CASGLDLAGYETQYF. CDR3 nucleotide sequence: TGTGCTAGTGGTTTGGACCTAGCGGGTTACGAGACCCAGTACTTC.

This clone has only a few counts. V usage is TRBV5-4 and J usage is TRBJ2-5; the match to TRBD2 covers 14 bases. V shed 0 bases, J shed 4 bases, and the junction held 8 bases outside the gene matches. CDR1 is SGHNT and CDR2 is YYREEE in the germline V gene (reference sequence). There are 18 residues in the CDR3. The CDR3, as DNA: TGTGCCAGCAGCTTGGCTCTGGGACTAGCGGGAGATCCAGAGACCCAGTACTTC. Translated, it gives CASSLALGLAGDPETQYF.

The rearrangement links TRBV18 to TRBJ2-7; D remains ambiguous. V gave up 5 bases and J gave up 3 bases, with 8 bases separating them. Germline V gene sequence: CDR1 KGHSH, CDR2 LQKENI. This CDR3 region has 12 residues. CDR3 amino acids: CASSSTSYEQYF. The CDR3 DNA reads TGTGCCAGCTCATCCACAAGCTACGAGCAGTACTTC.

Only a few counts were recorded for this clone. The chain joins TRBV30 to TRBJ1-1; D not certain. V was shortened by 5 bases and J by 1 base, with 11 bases between the two germline ends. CDR3 length: 13 residues. Germline CDR1 and CDR2: GTSNPN and SVGIG (reference sequence). The CDR3 DNA reads TGTGCCTGGGGGGAGCACAGGAACACTGAAGCTTTCTTT. It specifies CAWGEHRNTEAFF.

This sequence joins TRBV9 and TRBJ2-5; perhaps TRBD1 as D (6 bases). In germline, CDR1 is SGDLS, CDR2 YYNGEE. CDR3 length equals 14 residues. Trimming removed 5 bases at V and 1 base at J, with 12 bases between. CDR3 nucleotides: TGTGCCAGCAGTAGGGTAGGGGGCCAAGAGACCCAGTACTTC. Protein product: CASSRVGGQETQYF.

The chain is built from TRBV7-3 and TRBJ2-1; TRBD2 might be the D (6 bases). The CDR3 spans 16 residues. The germline V and J ends were trimmed by 5 bases and 7 bases, with 21 bases remaining between them. Germline V gives CDR1 SGHTA, CDR2 FQGTGA. The CDR3 sequence is CASSESRGSLRNEQFF. CDR3 DNA sequence: TGTGCCAGCAGCGAGAGTCGGGGGAGTTTGCGGAATGAGCAGTTCTTC. The entire variable domain, with the rest obtained from reference TRBV7-3 and TRBJ2-1, is as follows: GAGVSQTPSNKVTEKGKYVELRCDPISGHTALYWYRQSLGQGPEFLIYFQGTGAADDSGLPNDRFFAVRPEGSVSTLKIQRTERGDSAVYLCASSESRGSLRNEQFFGPGTRLTVL.

The chain links TRBV7-6 to TRBJ2-2; 7 nucleotides align to TRBD1. The CDR3 runs 15 residues. Germline lookup yields CDR1 SGHVS and CDR2 FNYEAQ. After removal of 4 bases from V and 6 bases from J, the junction contained 8 bases not matched to a gene. CDR3 amino acids: CASSSEGAVAGELFF. Written as DNA, the CDR3 is TGTGCCAGCAGCTCCGAGGGGGCCGTCGCCGGGGAGCTGTTTTTT.